Listed here are 7 T cell receptor beta chains from one sample, sequenced in a study of blood T cell repertoires in COVID-19. The data were produced by immunoSEQ multiplex PCR, yet TCRdb's version contains in-frame clones alone and is incomplete. Found here are roughly 200,000 clones, roughly nine tenths of them singletons; the top ten hold 3% to 3.5%. The sample taken for sequencing was PBMCs or T cells enriched from blood (not recorded which). The receptor set was obtained from a woman aged 45-59 years in a cohort exposed to, infected with or recovered from COVID-19 (not recorded which).

With respect to this clone: A read error may produce the germline difference seen at one junction end. CDR3 sequence: CASSLKPGTGELFF. CDR3 in DNA: TGTGCCAGCAGTTTAAAACCGGGGACCGGGGAGCTGTTTTTT. This chain joins TRBV7-3 and TRBJ2-2, with D possibly being TRBD2 (5 bases). Germline CDR1 and CDR2: SGHTA and FQGTGA. This CDR3 contains 14 residues.

Here the CDR3 DNA reads TGCGCCAGCAGCCAGCCGCGGCAGGGGGCCCATGGCTACACCTTC. Encoded protein: CASSQPRQGAHGYTF. The V gene is TRBV4-1, the J gene TRBJ1-2, with 8 bases fitting TRBD1. J lost 6 bases, V lost 3 bases, and 9 bases had no gene match. Germline loops: CDR1 MGHRA, CDR2 YSYEKL. The CDR3 spans 15 residues.

The chain couples TRBV30 to TRBJ1-2; maybe TRBD1 (6 bases). This CDR3 is built from 15 residues. Germline values: CDR1 GTSNPN, CDR2 SVGIG (reference sequence). Trimming pared 8 bases from V and 0 bases from J, leaving 19 bases between. The CDR3 DNA sequence: TGTGCCCCCATCCCGAACAGGGTTACTAACTATGGCTACACCTTC. Translation: CAPIPNRVTNYGYTF.

This clone was seen a single time. J is TRBJ1-1 and V is TRBV12-3 or TRBV12-4; 7 bases are shared with TRBD1. V lost 3 bases, J lost 11 bases, and 6 bases stayed unmatched. This CDR3 has 12 residues. CDR3: CASSLIQGRAFF. In DNA form, the CDR3 reads TGTGCCAGCAGTTTGATACAGGGGAGGGCTTTCTTT.

This clone was seen just once. V usage is TRBV7-8 and J usage is TRBJ2-1; D not certain. Germline V gene data show CDR1 as SGHVS and CDR2 as FQNEAQ. The ends were cut back, 2 bases at V and 7 bases at J, with 9 bases in the middle. The CDR3 sequence is 13 residues long. The CDR3 DNA sequence: TGTGCCAGCAGCTTAACGGCGGCGAATGAGCAGTTCTTC. Translated, it gives CASSLTAANEQFF.

The CDR3 loop reads CASSLQGMNTEAFF. Here the CDR3 DNA reads TGTGCCAGCAGCTTACAGGGGATGAACACTGAAGCTTTCTTT. The chain combines TRBV7-2 with TRBJ1-1, with D possibly matching TRBD1 (6 bases). CDR3 length equals 14 residues. V lost 2 bases and J lost 0, with 7 bases in between. Germline V lookup: CDR1 SGHTA, CDR2 FQGNSA.

The chain has TRBV4-1 and TRBJ1-1; unclear D gene. CDR1 is MGHRA, CDR2 YSYEKL, per germline. CDR3 length: 16 residues. V dropped 2 bases and J dropped 4 bases, with 17 bases sitting between them. CDR3 sequence reads: CASSQMTGSSTTEAFF. CDR3 nucleotide sequence: TGCGCCAGCAGCCAAATGACCGGGTCCTCGACCACTGAAGCTTTCTTT.